Presented here are 8 T cell receptor beta chains from one specimen sequenced in a study of T cells in Graves' hyperthyroidism and ophthalmopathy. Amplified TCR beta CDR3 regions came from RNA transcripts. A first-round RT-PCR of the TCR CDR3 used the HTBI primer set. TCRdb itself ran the multiplex PCR reads through MiXCR, one entry per CDR3 protein. The profile shows about 350,000 distinct CDR3 sequences, about a sixth of them singletons. The sequenced material came from blood. Receptor source: a woman between 35 and 50 years old with Graves' ophthalmopathy.

This clonotype was recorded at least ten times. V and J are TRBV30 and TRBJ1-5; D uncertain. Per germline, CDR1 GTSNPN and CDR2 SVGIG (reference sequence). V was pared by 0 bases and J by 3 bases, with 9 bases between. CDR3 length equals 14 residues. Written as DNA, the CDR3 is TGTGCCTGGAGTGTTCAGGCGTTCAATCAGCCCCAGCATTTT. It translates to CAWSVQAFNQPQHF. The variable domain in full, with the rest retrieved from reference TRBV30 and TRBJ1-5, is SQTIHQWPATLVQPVGSPLSLECTVEGTSNPNLYWYRQAAGRGLQLLFYSVGIGQISSEVPQNLSASRPQDRQFILSSKKLLLSDSGFYLCAWSVQAFNQPQHFGDGTRLSIL.

Ten or more counts support this clonotype. This chain links TRBV20-1 with TRBJ1-6, with a weak D call TRBD1 (6 bases). The CDR3 covers 17 residues. Germline V gene data show CDR1 as DFQATT and CDR2 as SNEGSKA (reference sequence). V shed 6 bases and J shed 0 bases, with 18 bases lying between them. The CDR3 DNA is TGCAGTGCCCGGGACACTTCGCCGAGCTCCTATAATTCACCCCTCCACTTT. Encoded protein: CSARDTSPSSYNSPLHF.

This clonotype was observed at least ten times. V is TRBV20-1 and J is TRBJ2-7, with 11 bases lining up with TRBD2. CDR3 size: 14 residues. Per germline, CDR1 DFQATT and CDR2 SNEGSKA (reference sequence). V shed 6 bases and J 1 base; nucleotides not matched to a gene: 5. The CDR3 sequence: CSAKTSGGSYEQYF. CDR3 DNA sequence: TGCAGTGCGAAAACTAGCGGGGGTTCCTACGAGCAGTACTTC.

The sample holds many counts of this clonotype. The chain employs TRBV30 and TRBJ2-5; tentatively, D is TRBD1 (5 bases). The CDR3 length is 13 residues. The V end was cut by 0 bases, the J end by 1 base, with 6 bases between. The germline CDR1 and CDR2 sequences are GTSNPN and SVGIG (reference sequence). CDR3 sequence reads: CAWSVDSQETQYF. Here the CDR3 DNA reads TGTGCCTGGAGTGTAGACAGCCAAGAGACCCAGTACTTC.

At least ten counts were recorded for this clonotype. V is TRBV6-2 or TRBV6-3 and J is TRBJ2-5; 9 nucleotides align to TRBD2. The J segment lost 7 bases and the V segment lost 2 bases, leaving 5 bases of the junction unmatched. The CDR3 consists of 14 residues. Germline V gene data show CDR1 as MNHEY and CDR2 as SVGEGT. Here the CDR3 reads CASSYGAGGVTQYF. The CDR3, as DNA: TGTGCCAGCAGTTACGGCGCGGGAGGGGTGACCCAGTACTTC.

This clonotype was seen ten or more times. V is TRBV6-5 and J is TRBJ2-7; either TRBD1 or TRBD2 may supply D (5 bases each). CDR1 MNHEY and CDR2 SVGAGI come from the germline V gene. This CDR3 comprises 15 residues. The ends were cut back, 6 bases at V and 2 bases at J, with 17 bases in the middle. CDR3 in DNA: TGTGCCAGCAGCCCACAAGGGACGGGAACCTACGAGCAGTACTTC. Translating it yields CASSPQGTGTYEQYF.

This clonotype was seen ten or more times. The chain combines TRBV28 with TRBJ2-2; D not resolved. The CDR3 runs to 16 residues. V was shortened by 1 base and J by 1 base, with 10 bases between the two germline ends. Germline V CDR1 and CDR2: MDHEN, SYDVKM. The CDR3, as DNA: TGTGCCAGCAGTTTATCGGCACTACTGAACACCGGGGAGCTGTTTTTT. This encodes CASSLSALLNTGELFF.

This chain connects TRBV6-4 to TRBJ1-1; 8 bases are a match to TRBD1. The CDR3 is made up of 16 amino acids. In germline, CDR1 is MRHNA, CDR2 SNTAGT. The junction had 9 bases not matched to a gene; V was cut back by 6 bases and J by 0 bases. The CDR3 loop reads CASRTDRGGMNTEAFF. The CDR3 nucleotides are TGTGCCAGCAGGACCGACAGGGGCGGGATGAACACTGAAGCTTTCTTT.